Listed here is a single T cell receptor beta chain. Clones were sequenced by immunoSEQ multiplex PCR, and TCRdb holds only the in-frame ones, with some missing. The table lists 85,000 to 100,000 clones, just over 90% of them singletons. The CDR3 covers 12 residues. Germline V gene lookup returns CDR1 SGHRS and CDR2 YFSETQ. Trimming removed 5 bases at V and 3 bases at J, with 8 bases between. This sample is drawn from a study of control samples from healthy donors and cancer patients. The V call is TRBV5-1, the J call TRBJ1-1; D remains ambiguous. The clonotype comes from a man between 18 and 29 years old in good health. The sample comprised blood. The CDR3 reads CASSHGDTEAFF. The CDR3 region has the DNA TGCGCCAGCAGTCACGGGGACACTGAAGCTTTCTTT. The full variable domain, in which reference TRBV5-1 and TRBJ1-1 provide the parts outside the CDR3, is KAGVTQTPRYLIKTRGQQVTLSCSPISGHRSVSWYQQTPGQGLQFLFEYFSETQRNKGNFPGRFSGRQFSNSRSEMNVSTLELGDSALYLCASSHGDTEAFFGQGTRLTVV.